These 13 T cell receptor beta chains share one sample of origin, sequenced in a study of blood T cell repertoires in COVID-19. Sequenced by immunoSEQ multiplex PCR; TCRdb stores in-frame clones only, minus some. The repertoire has fewer than 350,000 clones, around 89% of them found once; the top ten carry less than 2%. The sample taken for sequencing was PBMCs or T cells enriched from blood (not recorded which). Receptors were obtained from a woman in her late teens or twenties with acute COVID-19.

The rearrangement joins TRBV6-5 to TRBJ1-5, with TRBD1 identical over 9 bases. This CDR3 is built from 14 residues. Trimming cost V 6 bases and J 3 bases; bases outside gene matches: 3. Germline-derived CDR1 and CDR2 are MNHEY and SVGAGI. Here the CDR3 reads CASSGQGFNQPQHF. The CDR3 nucleotides are TGTGCCAGCAGCGGACAGGGGTTCAATCAGCCCCAGCATTTT.

This rearrangement joins TRBV29-1 to TRBJ1-2; no clear D. V lost 5 bases and J 2 bases, leaving 15 bases between the germline ends. This CDR3 region has 14 residues. The germline CDR1 and CDR2 sequences are SQVTM and ANQGSEA. The CDR3 here is CSVRPGSRNYGYTF. DNA of the CDR3: TGCAGCGTTCGACCCGGGTCACGCAACTATGGCTACACCTTC.

The rearrangement joins TRBV5-8 to TRBJ1-4, with D perhaps TRBD1 (6 bases). V lost 1 base and J 10 bases, leaving 17 bases between the germline ends. Germline V CDR1 and CDR2: SGHTS, YDEGEE. The CDR3 extends over 15 amino acids. The CDR3 spells CASSLHRLAGAKLFF. CDR3 DNA sequence: TGTGCCAGCAGCTTGCATCGGTTGGCGGGGGCAAAACTGTTTTTT.

The chain carries TRBV4-1 and TRBJ1-1; D gene uncertain. Germline V gene data show CDR1 as MGHRA and CDR2 as YSYEKL. The CDR3 contains 13 residues. V shed 3 bases and J shed 4 bases, with 9 bases lying between them. This CDR3 reads CASSHPGSTEAFF. The DNA for the CDR3 is TGCGCCAGCAGCCACCCGGGGAGCACTGAAGCTTTCTTT.

The chain uses TRBV10-3 and TRBJ1-1; D is unclear. Germline values: CDR1 ENHRY, CDR2 SYGVKD. This CDR3 has 13 residues. The V and J ends lost 4 bases and 1 base respectively, with 7 bases between them. The chain's CDR3 is CAISGAKNTEAFF. CDR3 in DNA: TGTGCCATCAGTGGGGCTAAGAACACTGAAGCTTTCTTT.

The rearrangement uses TRBV11-2 and TRBJ2-4, with 9 bases identical to TRBD1. Germline V CDR1 and CDR2: SGHAT, FQNNGV. V lost 2 bases and J lost 4; bases outside the gene matches: 9. This CDR3 has 17 residues. The CDR3 protein is CASSLISYGTGKNIQYF. In DNA, the CDR3 is TGTGCCAGCAGCTTAATCTCTTACGGGACAGGGAAAAACATTCAGTACTTC.

This rearrangement joins TRBV6-5 to TRBJ1-1; the match to TRBD1 covers 7 bases. With 9 bases clipped from V and 3 bases from J, the junction kept 4 bases outside the gene matches. Germline V gene lookup returns CDR1 MNHEY and CDR2 SVGAGI. This CDR3 has 12 amino acids. The CDR3, as DNA: TGTGCCAGACAGGGGCGGCACACTGAAGCTTTCTTT. It yields the protein CARQGRHTEAFF.

The chain is built from TRBV18 and TRBJ2-3; weak D call: TRBD1 (6 bases). V was shortened by 3 bases and J by 0 bases, with 7 bases between the two germline ends. The CDR3 covers 14 residues. Looked up from germline, CDR1 is KGHSH and CDR2 is LQKENI. CDR3 DNA sequence: TGTGCCAGCTCACCGACAGGAAGCACAGATACGCAGTATTTT. This codes for CASSPTGSTDTQYF.

The J gene is TRBJ2-1, the V gene TRBV5-4, with D hard to call. The germline V gene has CDR1 SGHNT and CDR2 YYREEE (reference sequence). Trimming took 2 bases from V and 5 from J, leaving 5 bases between them. CDR3 length: 12 amino acids. In DNA, the CDR3 is TGTGCCAGCAGCTTATTCAACAATGAGCAGTTCTTC. As protein: CASSLFNNEQFF.

V and J are TRBV7-8 and TRBJ2-1, with no clear D. Per germline, CDR1 SGHVS and CDR2 FQNEAQ. This CDR3 is 13 amino acids long. The ends were cut back, 3 bases at V and 5 bases at J, with 8 bases in the middle. The DNA for the CDR3 is TGTGCCAGCAGCTTTAGCACTAACAATGAGCAGTTCTTC. This codes for CASSFSTNNEQFF.

The chain links TRBV6-2 or TRBV6-3 to TRBJ1-5, with TRBD1 identical over 7 bases. V shed 4 bases and J 4 bases; nucleotides not matched to a gene: 13. The CDR3 length is 17 residues. Looked up from germline, CDR1 is MNHEY and CDR2 is SVGEGT. CDR3 protein: CASSWSPYRDRNQPQHF. CDR3 nucleotide sequence: TGTGCCAGCAGTTGGAGTCCATACCGGGACAGAAATCAGCCCCAGCATTTT.

The rearrangement joins TRBV6-4 to TRBJ2-7, with TRBD2 identical over 14 bases. Germline loops: CDR1 MRHNA, CDR2 SNTAGT. The CDR3 has 19 residues. The J segment lost 4 bases and the V segment lost 6 bases, leaving 17 bases of the junction unmatched. The DNA of the CDR3 is TGTGCCAGCAGCCCCGGACTAGCGGGAGGTCAAACACCCCCTTACGAGCAGTACTTC. It codes for CASSPGLAGGQTPPYEQYF.

This clone was counted only a few times. The chain uses TRBV18 and TRBJ2-7; a possible D gene is TRBD1 (6 bases). V dropped 5 bases and J dropped 3 bases, with 11 bases sitting between them. Germline V lookup: CDR1 KGHSH, CDR2 LQKENI. The CDR3 has 13 amino acids. DNA of the CDR3: TGTGCCAGCTCAAGGCAGGGGAGCTACGAGCAGTACTTC. This sequence encodes CASSRQGSYEQYF.